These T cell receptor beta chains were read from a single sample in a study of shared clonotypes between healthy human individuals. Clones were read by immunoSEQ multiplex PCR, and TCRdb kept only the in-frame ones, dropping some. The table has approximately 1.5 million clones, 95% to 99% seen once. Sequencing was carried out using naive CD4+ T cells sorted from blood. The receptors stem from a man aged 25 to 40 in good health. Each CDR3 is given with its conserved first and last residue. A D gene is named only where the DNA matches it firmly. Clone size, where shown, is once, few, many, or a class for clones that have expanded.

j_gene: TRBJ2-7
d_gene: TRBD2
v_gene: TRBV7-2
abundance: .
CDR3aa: CASRSSGTSDYEQYF
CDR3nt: TGTGCCAGCAGGTCGAGCGGGACTAGCGACTACGAGCAGTACTTC

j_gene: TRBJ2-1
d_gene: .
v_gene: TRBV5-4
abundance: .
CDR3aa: CASSLGGSGTLYNEQFF
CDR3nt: TGTGCCAGCAGCTTGGGAGGATCCGGGACCCTCTACAATGAGCAGTTCTTC

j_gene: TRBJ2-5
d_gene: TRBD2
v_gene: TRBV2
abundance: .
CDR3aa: CASSLDTLGGETQYF
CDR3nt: TGTGCCAGCAGTCTGGACACCCTCGGGGGGGAGACCCAGTACTTC

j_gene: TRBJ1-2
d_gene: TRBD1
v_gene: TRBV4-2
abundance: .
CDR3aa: CASSQEEGRTGVGYTF
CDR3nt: TGTGCCAGCAGCCAAGAGGAAGGCCGGACAGGGGTTGGCTACACCTTC

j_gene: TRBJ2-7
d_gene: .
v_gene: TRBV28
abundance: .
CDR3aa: CASSTPGGSYEQYF
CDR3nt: TGTGCCAGCAGTACCCCCGGGGGCTCCTACGAGCAGTACTTC

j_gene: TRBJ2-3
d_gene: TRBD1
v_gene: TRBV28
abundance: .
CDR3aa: CASSLSDRAPDTQYF
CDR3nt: TGTGCCAGCAGTTTATCGGACAGGGCCCCAGATACGCAGTATTTT

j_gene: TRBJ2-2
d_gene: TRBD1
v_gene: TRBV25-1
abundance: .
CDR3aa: CASEDRANTGELFF
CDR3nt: TGTGCCAGCGAAGACAGGGCGAACACCGGGGAGCTGTTTTTT

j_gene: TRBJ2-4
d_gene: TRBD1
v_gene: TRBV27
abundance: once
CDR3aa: CASSSFYRQGAAKNIQYF
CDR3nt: TGTGCCAGCAGTTCTTTCTACCGACAGGGGGCTGCCAAAAACATTCAGTACTTC

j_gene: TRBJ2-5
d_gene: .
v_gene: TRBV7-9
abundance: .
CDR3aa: CASSLDQSQKTQYF
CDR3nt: TGTGCCAGCAGCTTAGATCAGTCTCAAAAGACCCAGTACTTC

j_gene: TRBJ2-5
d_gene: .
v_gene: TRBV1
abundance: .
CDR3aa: CTSSRRRPRGAAETQYF
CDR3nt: TGCACCAGCAGCCGACGCCGCCCGAGAGGGGCGGCTGAGACCCAGTACTTC

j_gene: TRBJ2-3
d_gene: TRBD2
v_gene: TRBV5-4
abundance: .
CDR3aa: CASSPPGLYTDTQYF
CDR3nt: TGTGCCAGCAGCCCACCGGGACTATACACAGATACGCAGTATTTT

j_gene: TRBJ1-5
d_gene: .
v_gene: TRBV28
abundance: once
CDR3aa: CASSHDTAEPQHF
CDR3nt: TGTGCCAGCAGTCATGACACCGCCGAGCCCCAGCATTTT

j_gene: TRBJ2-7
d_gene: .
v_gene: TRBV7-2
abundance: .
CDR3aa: CASSPTGGPSYEQYF
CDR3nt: TGTGCCAGCAGCCCAACAGGCGGACCATCCTACGAGCAGTACTTC

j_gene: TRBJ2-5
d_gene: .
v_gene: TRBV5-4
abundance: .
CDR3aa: CASSLDREETQYF
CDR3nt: TGTGCCAGCAGCTTGGACAGAGAAGAGACCCAGTACTTC

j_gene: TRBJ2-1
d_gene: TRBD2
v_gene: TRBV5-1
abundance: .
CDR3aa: CASSFLAGGENEQFF
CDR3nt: TGCGCCAGCAGCTTCCTAGCGGGAGGCGAGAATGAGCAGTTCTTC

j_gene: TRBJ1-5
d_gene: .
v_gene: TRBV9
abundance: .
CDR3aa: CASSVGQAQPQHF
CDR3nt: TGTGCCAGCAGCGTAGGACAGGCCCAGCCCCAGCATTTT

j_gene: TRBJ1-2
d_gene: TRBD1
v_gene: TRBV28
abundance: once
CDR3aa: CASSAPGTGDYGYTF
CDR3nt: TGTGCCAGCAGTGCTCCCGGGACAGGGGACTATGGCTACACCTTC

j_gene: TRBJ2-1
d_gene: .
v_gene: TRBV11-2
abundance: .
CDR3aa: CASSLGQANEQFF
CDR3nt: TGTGCCAGCAGCTTAGGGCAGGCCAATGAGCAGTTCTTC

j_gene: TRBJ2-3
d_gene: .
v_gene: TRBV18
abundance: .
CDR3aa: CASSPIAGSTDTQYF
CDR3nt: TGTGCCAGCTCACCCATCGCAGGGAGCACAGATACGCAGTATTTT

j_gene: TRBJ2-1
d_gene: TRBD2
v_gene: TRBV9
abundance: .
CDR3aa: CASSVGTSGNNEQFF
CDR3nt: TGTGCCAGCAGCGTCGGGACTAGCGGTAACAATGAGCAGTTCTTC

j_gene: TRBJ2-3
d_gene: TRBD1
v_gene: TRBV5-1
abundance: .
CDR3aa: CASSQGQNTDTQYF
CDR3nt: TGCGCCAGCAGCCAGGGACAGAACACAGATACGCAGTATTTT

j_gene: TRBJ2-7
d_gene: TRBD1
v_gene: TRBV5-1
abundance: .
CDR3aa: CASSLRDSSSEQYF
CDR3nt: TGCGCCAGCAGCCTCCGGGACAGTTCCTCCGAGCAGTACTTC

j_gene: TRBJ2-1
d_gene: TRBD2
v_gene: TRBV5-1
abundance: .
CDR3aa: CASSISLAGGTYNEQFF
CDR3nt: TGCGCCAGCAGCATCTCACTAGCGGGAGGAACCTACAATGAGCAGTTCTTC

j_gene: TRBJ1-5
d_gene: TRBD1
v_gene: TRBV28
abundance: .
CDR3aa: CASRRQGDSNQPQHF
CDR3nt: TGTGCCAGCAGAAGACAGGGGGATAGCAATCAGCCCCAGCATTTT

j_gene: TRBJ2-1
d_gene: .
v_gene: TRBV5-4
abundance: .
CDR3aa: CASSSIIGSYNEQFF
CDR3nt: TGTGCCAGCAGCTCCATCATAGGGTCCTACAATGAGCAGTTCTTC

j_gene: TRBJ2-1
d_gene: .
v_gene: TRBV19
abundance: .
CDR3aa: CASSPTQYNEQFF
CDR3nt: TGTGCCAGTAGTCCGACCCAATACAATGAGCAGTTCTTC

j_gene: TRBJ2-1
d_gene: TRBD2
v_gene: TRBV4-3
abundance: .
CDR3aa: CASSQGLREDNEQFF
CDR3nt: TGCGCCAGCAGCCAAGGATTGCGGGAGGACAATGAGCAGTTCTTC

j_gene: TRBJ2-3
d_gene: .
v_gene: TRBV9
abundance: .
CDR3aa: CASSVVGTDTQYF
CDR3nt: TGTGCCAGCAGCGTAGTAGGGACAGATACGCAGTATTTT

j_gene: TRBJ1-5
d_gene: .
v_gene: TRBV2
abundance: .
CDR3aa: CASSEAERGQPQHF
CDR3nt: TGTGCCAGCAGTGAAGCAGAGAGGGGACAGCCCCAGCATTTT

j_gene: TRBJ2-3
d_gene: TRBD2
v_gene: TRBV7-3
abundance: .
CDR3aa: CASSLGGLAGNTQYF
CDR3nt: TGTGCCAGCAGCCTTGGGGGACTAGCGGGAAATACGCAGTATTTT

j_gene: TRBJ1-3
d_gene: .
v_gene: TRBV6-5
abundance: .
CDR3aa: CARDRSTGNTIYF
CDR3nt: TGTGCCAGGGATCGGTCGACTGGAAACACCATATATTTT

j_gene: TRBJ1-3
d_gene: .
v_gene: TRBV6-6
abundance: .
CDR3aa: CASSYPGAASGNTIYF
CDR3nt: TGTGCCAGCAGTTACCCTGGGGCGGCCTCTGGAAACACCATATATTTT

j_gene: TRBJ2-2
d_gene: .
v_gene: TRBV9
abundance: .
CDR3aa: CASSVGRDTGELFF
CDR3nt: TGTGCCAGCAGCGTGGGCCGGGACACCGGGGAGCTGTTTTTT

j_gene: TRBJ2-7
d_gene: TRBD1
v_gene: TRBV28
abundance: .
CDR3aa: CASSLGTVYEQYF
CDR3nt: TGTGCCAGCAGTTTGGGGACAGTCTACGAGCAGTACTTC

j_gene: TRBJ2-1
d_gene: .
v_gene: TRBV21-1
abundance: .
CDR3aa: CASSKLYRGYNEQFF
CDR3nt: TGTGCCAGCAGCAAACTCTATCGGGGTTACAATGAGCAGTTCTTC

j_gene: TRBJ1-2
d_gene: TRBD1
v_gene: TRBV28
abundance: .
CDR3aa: CASSRDSYGYTF
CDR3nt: TGTGCCAGCAGCCGGGACAGCTATGGCTACACCTTC

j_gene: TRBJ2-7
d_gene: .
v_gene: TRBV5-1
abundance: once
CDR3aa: CASSLGAYEQYF
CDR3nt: TGCGCCAGCAGCTTGGGCGCCTACGAGCAGTACTTC

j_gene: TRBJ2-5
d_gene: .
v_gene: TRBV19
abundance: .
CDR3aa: CASSIRAQGVTGSAQYF
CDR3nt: TGTGCCAGTAGTATCAGAGCACAGGGAGTTACCGGGAGTGCCCAGTACTTC

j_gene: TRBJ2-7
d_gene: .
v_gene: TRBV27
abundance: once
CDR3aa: CASSSPHGRGDYEQYF
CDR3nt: TGTGCCAGCAGTTCCCCCCACGGGAGAGGGGACTACGAGCAGTACTTC

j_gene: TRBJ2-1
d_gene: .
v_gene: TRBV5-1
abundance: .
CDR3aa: CASSHPGNEQFF
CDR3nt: TGCGCCAGCAGCCATCCAGGCAATGAGCAGTTCTTC

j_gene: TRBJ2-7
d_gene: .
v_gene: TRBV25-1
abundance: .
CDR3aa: CASRGQTYEQYF
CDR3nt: TGTGCCAGCAGGGGCCAGACCTACGAGCAGTACTTC

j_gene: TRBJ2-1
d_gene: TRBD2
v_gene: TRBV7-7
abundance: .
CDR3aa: CASSSGLELEQFF
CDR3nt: TGTGCTAGCAGCTCGGGACTAGAGCTTGAGCAGTTCTTC

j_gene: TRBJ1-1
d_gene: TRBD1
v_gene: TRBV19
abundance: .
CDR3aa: CASSSRQGGTEAFF
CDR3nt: TGTGCCAGTAGTAGCCGACAGGGTGGGACTGAAGCTTTCTTT

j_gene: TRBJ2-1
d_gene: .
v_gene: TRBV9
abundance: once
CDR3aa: CASSVAVGAFHEQFF
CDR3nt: TGTGCCAGCAGCGTAGCGGTGGGAGCCTTCCATGAGCAGTTCTTC

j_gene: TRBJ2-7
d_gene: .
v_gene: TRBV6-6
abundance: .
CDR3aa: CASSYSIFNHEQYF
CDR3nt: TGTGCCAGCAGTTACTCGATCTTTAACCACGAGCAGTACTTC

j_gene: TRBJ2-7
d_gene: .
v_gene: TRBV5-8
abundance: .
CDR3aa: CASSLVSVIYEQYF
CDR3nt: TGTGCCAGCAGCTTGGTATCGGTGATCTACGAGCAGTACTTC

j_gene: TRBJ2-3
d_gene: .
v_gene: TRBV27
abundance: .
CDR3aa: CASSSPLTSQYF
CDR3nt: TGTGCCAGCAGTTCTCCCCTGACCTCACAGTATTTT

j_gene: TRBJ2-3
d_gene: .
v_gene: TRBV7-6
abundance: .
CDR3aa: CASSYTYSSGRADTQYF
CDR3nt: TGTGCCAGCAGCTATACCTACTCCTCGGGGCGCGCAGATACGCAGTATTTT

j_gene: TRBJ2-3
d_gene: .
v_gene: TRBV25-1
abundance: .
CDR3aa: CASSLGVGNTDTQYF
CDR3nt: TGTGCCAGCAGCTTAGGGGTAGGGAACACAGATACGCAGTATTTT

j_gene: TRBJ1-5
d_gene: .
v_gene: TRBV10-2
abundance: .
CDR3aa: CASSSGHWLHF
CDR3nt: TGCGCCAGCAGCTCGGGACATTGGTTGCATTTT

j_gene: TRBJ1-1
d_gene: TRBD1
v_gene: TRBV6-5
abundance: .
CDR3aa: CASSYDRGRPNTEAFF
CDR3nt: TGTGCCAGCAGTTACGATAGGGGGCGACCGAACACTGAAGCTTTCTTT

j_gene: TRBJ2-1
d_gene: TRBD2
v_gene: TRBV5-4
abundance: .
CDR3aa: CASSSPGLAGGIAYNEQFF
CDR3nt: TGTGCCAGCAGCTCACCGGGACTAGCGGGAGGGATCGCATACAATGAGCAGTTCTTC

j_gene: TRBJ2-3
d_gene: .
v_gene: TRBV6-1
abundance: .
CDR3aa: CASRIRSTDTQYF
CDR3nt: TGTGCCAGCAGAATAAGGAGCACAGATACGCAGTATTTT

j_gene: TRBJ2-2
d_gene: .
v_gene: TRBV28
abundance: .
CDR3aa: CASSLSSGELFF
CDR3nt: TGTGCCAGCAGTTTATCCTCCGGGGAGCTGTTTTTT

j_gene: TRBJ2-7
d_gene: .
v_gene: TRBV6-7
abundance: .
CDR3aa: CASSRGTFLYEQYF
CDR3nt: TGTGCCAGCAGTCGAGGGACTTTCTTATACGAGCAGTACTTC